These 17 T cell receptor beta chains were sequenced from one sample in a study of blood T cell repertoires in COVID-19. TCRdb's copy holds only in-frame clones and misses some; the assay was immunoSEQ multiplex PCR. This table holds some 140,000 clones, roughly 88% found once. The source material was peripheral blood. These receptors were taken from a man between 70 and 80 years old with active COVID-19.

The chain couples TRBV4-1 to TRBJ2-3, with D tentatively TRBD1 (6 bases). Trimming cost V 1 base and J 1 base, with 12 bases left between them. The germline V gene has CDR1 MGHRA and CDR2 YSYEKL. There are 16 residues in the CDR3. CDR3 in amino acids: CASSQVRGPRTDTQYF. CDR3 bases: TGCGCCAGCAGCCAAGTCAGGGGACCCCGCACAGATACGCAGTATTTT.

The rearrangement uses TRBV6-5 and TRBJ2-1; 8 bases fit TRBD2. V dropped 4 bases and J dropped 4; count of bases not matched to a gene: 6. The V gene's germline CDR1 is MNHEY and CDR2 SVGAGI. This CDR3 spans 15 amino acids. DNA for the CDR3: TGTGCCAGCAGTTCCAGCGGGAGTAGGTACAATGAGCAGTTCTTC. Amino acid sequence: CASSSSGSRYNEQFF.

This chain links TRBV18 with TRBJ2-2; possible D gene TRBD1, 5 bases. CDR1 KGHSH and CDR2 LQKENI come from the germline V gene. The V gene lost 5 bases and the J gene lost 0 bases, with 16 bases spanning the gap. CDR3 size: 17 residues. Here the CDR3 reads CASSSRVPASNTGELFF. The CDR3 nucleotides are TGTGCCAGCTCATCCAGGGTTCCCGCGTCGAACACCGGGGAGCTGTTTTTT.

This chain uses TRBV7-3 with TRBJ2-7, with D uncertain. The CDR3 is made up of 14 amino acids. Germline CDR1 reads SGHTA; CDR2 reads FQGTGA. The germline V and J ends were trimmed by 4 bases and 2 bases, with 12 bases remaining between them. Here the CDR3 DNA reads TGTGCCAGCAGCTCTGCGGTAAGCCCCTACGAGCAGTACTTC. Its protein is CASSSAVSPYEQYF. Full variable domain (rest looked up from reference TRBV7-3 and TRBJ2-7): GAGVSQTPSNKVTEKGKYVELRCDPISGHTALYWYRQSLGQGPEFLIYFQGTGAADDSGLPNDRFFAVRPEGSVSTLKIQRTERGDSAVYLCASSSAVSPYEQYFGPGTRLTVT.

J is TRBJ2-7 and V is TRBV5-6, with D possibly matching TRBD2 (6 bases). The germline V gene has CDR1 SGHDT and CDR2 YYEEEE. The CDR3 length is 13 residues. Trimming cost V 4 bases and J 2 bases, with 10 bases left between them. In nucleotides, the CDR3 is TGTGCCAGCAGCCCCGGGACTCCCTACGAGCAGTACTTC. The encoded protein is CASSPGTPYEQYF.

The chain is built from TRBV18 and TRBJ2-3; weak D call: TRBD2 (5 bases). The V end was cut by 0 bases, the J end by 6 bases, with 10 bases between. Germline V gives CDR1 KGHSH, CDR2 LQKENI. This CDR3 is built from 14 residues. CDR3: CASSPPQRLDTQYF. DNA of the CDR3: TGTGCCAGCTCACCACCGCAGCGGTTGGATACGCAGTATTTT.

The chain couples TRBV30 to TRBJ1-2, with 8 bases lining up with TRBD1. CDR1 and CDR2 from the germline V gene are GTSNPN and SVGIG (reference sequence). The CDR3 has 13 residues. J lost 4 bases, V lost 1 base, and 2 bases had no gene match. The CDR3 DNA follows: TGTGCCTGGAGTGGCGGACAGGGCTATGGCTACACCTTC. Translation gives CAWSGGQGYGYTF.

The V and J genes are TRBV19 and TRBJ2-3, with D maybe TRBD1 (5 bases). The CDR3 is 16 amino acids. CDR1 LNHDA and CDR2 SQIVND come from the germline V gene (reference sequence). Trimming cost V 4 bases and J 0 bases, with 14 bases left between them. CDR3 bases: TGTGCCAGTAGTACCGAGACAGTCCGGAGCACAGATACGCAGTATTTT. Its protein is CASSTETVRSTDTQYF.

Written as DNA, the CDR3 is TGTGCCAGCAGCTCGGGACTTCACCGCGAGACCCAGTACTTC. It translates to CASSSGLHRETQYF. The chain employs TRBV7-6 and TRBJ2-5, with D perhaps TRBD2 (6 bases). CDR3 length: 14 amino acids. Trimming took off 4 bases at V and 5 bases at J, with 14 bases between the two ends. Germline V gene data show CDR1 as SGHVS and CDR2 as FNYEAQ.

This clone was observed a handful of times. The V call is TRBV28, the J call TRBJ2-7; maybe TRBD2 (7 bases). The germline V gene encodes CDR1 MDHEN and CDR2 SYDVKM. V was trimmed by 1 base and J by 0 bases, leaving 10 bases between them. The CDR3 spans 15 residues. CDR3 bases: TGTGCCAGCAGTTTATACGGGGGGCACTCCTACGAGCAGTACTTC. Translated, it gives CASSLYGGHSYEQYF.

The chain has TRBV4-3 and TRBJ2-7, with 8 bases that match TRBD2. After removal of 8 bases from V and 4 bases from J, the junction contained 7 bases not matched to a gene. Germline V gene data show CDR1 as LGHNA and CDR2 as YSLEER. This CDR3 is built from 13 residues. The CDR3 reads CASAQTSEYEQYF. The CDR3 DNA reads TGCGCCAGCGCCCAGACTAGCGAGTACGAGCAGTACTTC.

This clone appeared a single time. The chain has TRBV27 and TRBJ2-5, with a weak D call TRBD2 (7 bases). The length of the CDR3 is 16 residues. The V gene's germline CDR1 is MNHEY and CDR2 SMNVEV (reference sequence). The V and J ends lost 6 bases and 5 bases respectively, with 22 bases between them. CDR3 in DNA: TGTGCCAGCAGATCCCGGCTAGGGGGGGGCCGGGAGACCCAGTACTTC. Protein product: CASRSRLGGGRETQYF.

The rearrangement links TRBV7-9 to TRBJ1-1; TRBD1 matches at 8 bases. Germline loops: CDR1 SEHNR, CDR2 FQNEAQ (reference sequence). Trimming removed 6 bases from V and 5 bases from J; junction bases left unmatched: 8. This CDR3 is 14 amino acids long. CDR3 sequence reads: CASRSTGGGTEAFF. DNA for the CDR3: TGTGCCAGCAGGTCCACAGGGGGGGGGACTGAAGCTTTCTTT.

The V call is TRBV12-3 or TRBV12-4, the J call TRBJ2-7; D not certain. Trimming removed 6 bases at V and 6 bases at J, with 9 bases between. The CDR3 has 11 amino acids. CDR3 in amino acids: CASSIGIEQYF. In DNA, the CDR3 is TGTGCCAGCAGCATCGGTATCGAGCAGTACTTC.

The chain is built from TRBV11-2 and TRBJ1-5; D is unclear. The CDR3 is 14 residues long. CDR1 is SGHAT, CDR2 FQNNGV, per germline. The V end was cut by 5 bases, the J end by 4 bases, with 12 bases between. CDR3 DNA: TGTGCCAGCAGCCCAGAGGTATCAAATCAGCCCCAGCATTTT. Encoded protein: CASSPEVSNQPQHF.

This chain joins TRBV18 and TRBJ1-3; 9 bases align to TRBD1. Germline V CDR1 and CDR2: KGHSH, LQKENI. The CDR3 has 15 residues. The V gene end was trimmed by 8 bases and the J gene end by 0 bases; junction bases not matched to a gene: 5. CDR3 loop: CASHGQGSSGNTIYF. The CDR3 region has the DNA TGTGCCAGCCACGGACAGGGGAGCTCTGGAAACACCATATATTTT.

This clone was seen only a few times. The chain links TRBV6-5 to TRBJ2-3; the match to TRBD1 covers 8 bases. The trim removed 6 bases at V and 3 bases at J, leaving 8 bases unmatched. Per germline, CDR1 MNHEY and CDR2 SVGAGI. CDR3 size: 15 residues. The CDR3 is CASSPTGVGTDTQYF. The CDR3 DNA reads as TGTGCCAGCAGCCCGACAGGGGTAGGGACAGATACGCAGTATTTT.